A single sample gave rise to the 21 T cell receptor beta chains below, sequenced in a study of cytomegalovirus exposure and HLA in healthy donors. It was with 60 Vbeta and 13 Jbeta primers that the PCR ran. Libraries were prepared by immunoSEQ multiplex PCR; TCRdb keeps only in-frame clonotypes and omits some of them. The sample has 200,000 or so clones; 77% are singletons. Input material: PBMCs. The receptors come from a woman in her twenties or thirties in good health and CMV-seropositive.

The rearrangement uses TRBV7-2 and TRBJ1-1; D is uncertain. The length of the CDR3 is 14 residues. CDR1 and CDR2 (germline): SGHTA, FQGNSA. The V gene lost 1 base and the J gene lost 7 bases, with 13 bases spanning the gap. This chain's CDR3 is CASSLEMGQLEAFF. For the CDR3, the DNA is TGTGCCAGCAGCTTAGAGATGGGCCAGCTTGAAGCTTTCTTT.

The chain uses TRBV29-1 and TRBJ2-4; D not resolved. There are 13 residues in the CDR3. Between the trimmed V and J ends, which lost 7 bases and 0 bases, there was a span of 10 bases. The V gene's germline CDR1 is SQVTM and CDR2 ANQGSEA. The CDR3 sequence is CSASSLAKNIQYF. CDR3 DNA: TGCAGCGCGAGTAGCCTAGCCAAAAACATTCAGTACTTC.

The gene calls are TRBV5-1 and TRBJ2-1, with 10 positions matching TRBD2. Germline V CDR1 and CDR2: SGHRS, YFSETQ. This CDR3 region has 16 residues. Trimming took 1 base from V and 4 from J; bases not matched to a gene: 5. CDR3 sequence: CASSLRETSGYNEQFF. CDR3 coding DNA: TGCGCCAGCAGCTTGAGGGAGACTAGCGGGTACAATGAGCAGTTCTTC.

The genes are TRBV28 and TRBJ2-3; 7 bases map to TRBD2. Germline CDR1 is MDHEN and CDR2 is SYDVKM. CDR3 size: 13 residues. V shed 6 bases and J 1 base; nucleotides not matched to a gene: 1. For the CDR3, the DNA is TGTGCCAGCAGGAGCGGGGGCACAGATACGCAGTATTTT. This gives the protein CASRSGGTDTQYF. The variable domain in full, with the rest retrieved from reference TRBV28 and TRBJ2-3, is DVKVTQSSRYLVKRTGEKVFLECVQDMDHENMFWYRQDPGLGLRLIYFSYDVKMKEKGDIPEGYSVSREKKERFSLILESASTNQTSMYLCASRSGGTDTQYFGPGTRLTVL.

The rearrangement uses TRBV9 and TRBJ2-1, with 10 nucleotides matching TRBD2. CDR3 length equals 15 residues. J was trimmed by 4 bases and V by 3 bases; bases with no gene match: 4. Germline V gives CDR1 SGDLS, CDR2 YYNGEE. In DNA form, the CDR3 reads TGTGCCAGCAGCGCTGGGACTAGCGTATACAATGAGCAGTTCTTC. This sequence encodes CASSAGTSVYNEQFF. Full variable domain (rest looked up from reference TRBV9 and TRBJ2-1): DSGVTQTPKHLITATGQRVTLRCSPRSGDLSVYWYQQSLDQGLQFLIQYYNGEERAKGNILERFSAQQFPDLHSELNLSSLELGDSALYFCASSAGTSVYNEQFFGPGTRLTVL.

Concerning this clone itself: At one end, the junction sequence differs from germline, possibly due to a read error. This chain links TRBV7-7 with TRBJ2-3, with 7 bases identical to TRBD2. Germline values: CDR1 SSHAT, CDR2 FNYEAQ (reference sequence). The CDR3 consists of 16 residues. The CDR3 DNA follows: TGTGCTAGCAGCTTAGGAAGCGGGGTGGGAGCAGATACGCAGTATTTT. Its protein is CASSLGSGVGADTQYF.

This rearrangement joins TRBV6-5 to TRBJ1-4; D is ambiguous. The CDR3 is 15 amino acids. In germline, CDR1 is MNHEY, CDR2 SVGAGI. The V and J ends lost 4 bases and 0 bases respectively, with 9 bases between them. CDR3: CASSSSYATNEKLFF. Here the CDR3 DNA reads TGTGCCAGCAGTTCATCCTACGCAACTAATGAAAAACTGTTTTTT.

This clone was seen repeatedly, ten times or more. The chain employs TRBV6-1 and TRBJ1-4; no clear D. V lost 11 bases to trimming and J lost 2 bases, with 15 bases between them. Germline assignment: CDR1 MNHNS and CDR2 SASEGT. The CDR3 spans 14 residues. DNA of the CDR3: TGTGCCGGCCGGACGGGGAGCACTAATGAAAAACTGTTTTTT. It encodes CAGRTGSTNEKLFF.

V is TRBV7-6 and J is TRBJ1-1; D unclear. The CDR3 contains 14 residues. CDR1 is SGHVS and CDR2 is FNYEAQ in the germline V gene. The germline V and J ends were trimmed by 5 bases and 1 base, with 11 bases remaining between them. The CDR3 loop is CASSPSNGNTEAFF. Written as DNA, the CDR3 is TGTGCCAGCAGCCCTAGTAACGGGAACACTGAAGCTTTCTTT.

V and J are TRBV7-6 and TRBJ2-1, with 7 bases lining up with TRBD2. Germline CDR1 and CDR2: SGHVS and FNYEAQ. CDR3 length: 16 residues. Unmatched junction bases numbered 12, after V lost 3 bases and J lost 7 bases. CDR3 sequence: CASSLRASGRLNEQFF. CDR3 DNA: TGTGCCAGCAGCTTGCGTGCTAGCGGACGATTGAATGAGCAGTTCTTC.

The rearrangement links TRBV9 to TRBJ2-1; the match to TRBD2 covers 9 bases. The germline gives CDR1 SGDLS, CDR2 YYNGEE. The CDR3 length is 17 residues. V lost 2 bases and J lost 0; bases outside the gene matches: 6. In nucleotides, the CDR3 is TGTGCCAGCAGCGTGGGACTAGCCTGGAGCTCCTACAATGAGCAGTTCTTC. The encoded protein is CASSVGLAWSSYNEQFF. The variable domain in full, completed from reference TRBV9 and TRBJ2-1, reads DSGVTQTPKHLITATGQRVTLRCSPRSGDLSVYWYQQSLDQGLQFLIQYYNGEERAKGNILERFSAQQFPDLHSELNLSSLELGDSALYFCASSVGLAWSSYNEQFFGPGTRLTVL.

CDR3 in DNA: TGTGCCAGCAGCTCACGAAACAGGGTAGTGAACACCGGGGAGCTGTTTTTT. Translating gives CASSSRNRVVNTGELFF. The V gene is TRBV7-2, the J gene TRBJ2-2; D is possibly TRBD1 (6 bases). Germline CDR1 and CDR2: SGHTA and FQGNSA. CDR3 size: 17 residues. Trimming removed 4 bases from V and 1 base from J, with 16 bases in between.

CDR3: CASSLVAGGPGQETQYF. The CDR3 DNA reads as TGTGCCAGCAGCTTAGTTGCGGGAGGGCCGGGCCAAGAGACCCAGTACTTC. The gene calls are TRBV7-2 and TRBJ2-5; 9 bases map to TRBD2. The CDR3 has 17 residues. The V and J ends lost 1 base and 1 base, in that order; junction bases with no gene match: 7. CDR1 and CDR2 (germline): SGHTA, FQGNSA.

This clone was seen just once. The chain links TRBV29-1 to TRBJ2-3; D might be TRBD1 (5 bases). In germline, CDR1 is SQVTM, CDR2 ANQGSEA. CDR3 size: 12 residues. V was pared by 7 bases and J by 3 bases, with 11 bases between. The CDR3 DNA reads TGCAGCGCCACAGGAGTAACAGATACGCAGTATTTT. Protein: CSATGVTDTQYF.

The V and J genes are TRBV28 and TRBJ2-7; a possible D gene is TRBD2 (5 bases). This CDR3 region has 12 residues. Germline loops: CDR1 MDHEN, CDR2 SYDVKM. V gave up 8 bases and J gave up 7 bases, with 15 bases separating them. The CDR3: CASLGNMREQYF. The DNA for the CDR3 is TGTGCCAGCCTCGGGAATATGAGGGAGCAGTACTTC.

This chain joins TRBV5-1 and TRBJ2-7; 10 bases match TRBD1. CDR1 and CDR2 from the germline V gene are SGHRS and YFSETQ. V lost 2 bases and J lost 4; bases outside the gene matches: 6. The CDR3 runs 15 residues. CDR3 nucleotides: TGCGCCAGCAGCTTTCTGACAGGGGGCTCGTACGAGCAGTACTTC. This sequence encodes CASSFLTGGSYEQYF.

V gene TRBV28 combines with J gene TRBJ2-7; D perhaps matches TRBD2 (5 bases). This CDR3 spans 15 amino acids. With 2 bases removed from V and 7 bases from J, the gap between germline ends came to 18 bases. Germline V gene lookup returns CDR1 MDHEN and CDR2 SYDVKM. This CDR3 is CASSLQAVGRKEQYF. The DNA of the CDR3 is TGTGCCAGCAGTTTACAGGCTGTGGGGAGAAAGGAGCAGTACTTC. Full variable domain (outside the CDR3, taken from reference TRBV28 and TRBJ2-7): DVKVTQSSRYLVKRTGEKVFLECVQDMDHENMFWYRQDPGLGLRLIYFSYDVKMKEKGDIPEGYSVSREKKERFSLILESASTNQTSMYLCASSLQAVGRKEQYFGPGTRLTVT.

This rearrangement joins TRBV20-1 to TRBJ2-1, with a possible D match to TRBD1 (7 bases). From germline, CDR1 is DFQATT and CDR2 SNEGSKA (reference sequence). The ends were cut back, 7 bases at V and 13 bases at J, with 17 bases in the middle. The CDR3 totals 11 residues. The CDR3 reads CSVGGGDLQFF. CDR3 in DNA: TGCAGTGTTGGAGGGGGCGATTTACAGTTCTTC.

Worth noting for this clone: One end of the junction fails to match germline, which may point to a read error. This sample includes further DNA sequences coding for the same CDR3. This chain connects TRBV12-5 to TRBJ1-1; a weak D match, TRBD1 (6 bases). The CDR3 extends over 15 amino acids. Per the germline V gene, CDR1 is LGHNT and CDR2 is FRNRAP. The CDR3 region has the DNA TGTGCCAGTGGATTACTGGGGGGGCCTCACACTGAAGCTTTCTTT. Protein sequence: CASGLLGGPHTEAFF.

The CDR3, as DNA: TGTGCCATCAGGGAGGGACAGGGTGTGGACGAGCAGTACTTC. Residues: CAIREGQGVDEQYF. This rearrangement joins TRBV10-3 to TRBJ2-5, with 9 nucleotides matching TRBD1. The J call may be mistaken, given a closer DNA end match to TRBJ2-7. Germline CDR1 is ENHRY and CDR2 is SYGVKD. The CDR3 spans 14 residues.

The V call is TRBV4-1, the J call TRBJ1-2; 8 bases map to TRBD1. The CDR3 is 16 amino acids. The ends lost 4 bases at V and 3 bases at J; junction bases unmatched: 10. CDR1 MGHRA and CDR2 YSYEKL come from the germline V gene. This chain's CDR3 is CASSRKGAGGDYGYTF. The CDR3 DNA reads TGCGCCAGCAGCCGGAAGGGGGCAGGGGGCGACTATGGCTACACCTTC.